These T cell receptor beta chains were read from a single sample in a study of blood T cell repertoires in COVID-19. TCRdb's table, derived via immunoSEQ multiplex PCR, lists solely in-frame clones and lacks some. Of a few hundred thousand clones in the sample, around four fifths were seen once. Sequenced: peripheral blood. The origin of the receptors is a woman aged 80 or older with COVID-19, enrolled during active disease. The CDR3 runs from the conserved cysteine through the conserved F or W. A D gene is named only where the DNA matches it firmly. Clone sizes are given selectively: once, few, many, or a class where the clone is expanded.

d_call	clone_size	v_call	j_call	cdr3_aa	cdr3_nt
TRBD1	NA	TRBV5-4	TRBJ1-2	CASSTNRGLGGYTF	TGTGCCAGCAGCACTAACAGGGGGCTGGGTGGCTACACCTTC
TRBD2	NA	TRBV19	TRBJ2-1	CASTDGLAGIRNEQFF	TGTGCCAGTACCGATGGACTAGCGGGAATCAGGAATGAGCAGTTCTTC
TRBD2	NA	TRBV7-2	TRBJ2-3	CASSLRVAGGGTQYF	TGTGCCAGCAGCTTAAGGGTGGCGGGAGGCGGTACGCAGTATTTT
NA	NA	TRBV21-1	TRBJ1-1	CANPPLGEEGMNTEAFF	TGTGCCAATCCGCCCTTAGGTGAAGAGGGTATGAACACTGAAGCTTTCTTT
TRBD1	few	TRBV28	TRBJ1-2	CASSRPIGQGKGYNYGYTF	TGTGCCAGCAGCCGACCTATTGGACAGGGAAAGGGATATAACTATGGCTACACCTTC
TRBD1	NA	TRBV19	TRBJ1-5	CASSTGGSYQPQHF	TGTGCCAGTAGTACAGGGGGCTCCTATCAGCCCCAGCATTTT
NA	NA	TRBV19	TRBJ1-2	CASSRYSTLFGYTF	TGTGCCAGTAGCAGGTACAGCACCCTCTTTGGCTACACCTTC
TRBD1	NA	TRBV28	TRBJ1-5	CAITPGQGNNQPQHF	TGTGCCATCACTCCGGGACAGGGGAACAATCAGCCCCAGCATTTT
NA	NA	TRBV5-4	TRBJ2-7	CASSPGSNYEQYF	TGTGCCAGCAGCCCGGGGTCTAATTACGAGCAGTACTTC
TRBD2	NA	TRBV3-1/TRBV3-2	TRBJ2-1	CASSSRHSGRAAGAYNEQFF	TGTGCCAGCAGCTCCCGGCATAGCGGGAGAGCCGCGGGGGCCTACAATGAGCAGTTCTTC
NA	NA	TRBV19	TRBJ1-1	CASSQGGSNTEAFF	TGTGCCAGTAGTCAGGGAGGGTCGAACACTGAAGCTTTCTTT
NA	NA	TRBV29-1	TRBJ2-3	CSVDSSGSTYTQYF	TGCAGCGTTGACAGCAGCGGCAGCACATATACGCAGTATTTT
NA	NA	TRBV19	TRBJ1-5	CASSIRGNQPQHF	TGTGCCAGTAGTATACGGGGCAATCAGCCCCAGCATTTT
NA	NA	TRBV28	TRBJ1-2	CASRQGLHYGYTF	TGTGCCAGCAGACAGGGTTTGCACTATGGCTACACCTTC
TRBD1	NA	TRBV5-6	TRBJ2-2	CASSSGTGSNTGELFF	TGTGCCAGCAGCTCCGGGACAGGGTCTAACACCGGGGAGCTGTTTTTT
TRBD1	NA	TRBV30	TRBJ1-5	CAWGGQGVTQPQHF	TGTGCCTGGGGGGGACAGGGCGTAACTCAGCCCCAGCATTTT
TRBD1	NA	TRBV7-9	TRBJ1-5	CASSAQGNQPQHF	TGTGCCAGCAGCGCACAGGGGAATCAGCCCCAGCATTTT
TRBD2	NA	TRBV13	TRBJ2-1	CASRLAGRGGPDEQFF	TGTGCCAGCAGACTAGCAGGGCGGGGGGGCCCGGATGAGCAGTTCTTC
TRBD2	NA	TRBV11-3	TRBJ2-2	CASSRGGKTGELFF	TGTGCCAGCAGTCGCGGGGGGAAAACCGGGGAGCTGTTTTTT
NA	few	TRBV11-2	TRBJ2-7	CASSKSGSEFYEQYF	TGTGCCAGCAGCAAATCCGGGTCGGAGTTCTACGAGCAGTACTTC
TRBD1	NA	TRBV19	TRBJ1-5	CASGGQGSQPQHF	TGTGCCAGTGGGGGACAGGGGTCTCAGCCCCAGCATTTT
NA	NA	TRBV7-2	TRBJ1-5	CASSFGGTNQPQHF	TGTGCCAGCAGCTTTGGCGGGACCAATCAGCCCCAGCATTTT
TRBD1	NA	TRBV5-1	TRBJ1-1	CASSLQTGGTEAFF	TGCGCCAGCAGCTTGCAGACAGGGGGCACTGAAGCTTTCTTT
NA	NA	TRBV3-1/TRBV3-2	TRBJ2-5	CASSQGRKGGEVSRETQYF	TGTGCCAGCAGCCAAGGTAGGAAGGGCGGGGAGGTGTCCCGGGAGACCCAGTACTTC
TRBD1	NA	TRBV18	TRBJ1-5	CASSRQGENQPQHF	TGTGCCAGCTCACGACAGGGAGAGAATCAGCCCCAGCATTTT
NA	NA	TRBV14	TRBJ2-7	CASSHTVYEQYF	TGTGCCAGCAGCCATACAGTCTACGAGCAGTACTTC
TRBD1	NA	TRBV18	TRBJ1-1	CATQGTGVLNTEAFF	TGTGCCACCCAAGGGACAGGGGTTTTGAACACTGAAGCTTTCTTT
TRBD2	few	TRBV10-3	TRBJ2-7	CAISALAGNEQYF	TGTGCCATCAGTGCACTAGCGGGGAACGAGCAGTACTTC
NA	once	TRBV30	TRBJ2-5	CACHWSGVQETQYF	TGTGCCTGCCACTGGTCGGGAGTACAAGAGACCCAGTACTTC
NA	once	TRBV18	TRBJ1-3	CASSSQGIGNTIYF	TGTGCCAGCTCATCTCAGGGAATTGGAAACACCATATATTTT
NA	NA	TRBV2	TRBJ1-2	CASSSDKNYGYTF	TGTGCCAGCAGCTCCGACAAAAACTATGGCTACACCTTC
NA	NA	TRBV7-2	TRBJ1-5	CASSLKGGPRSNQPQHF	TGTGCCAGCAGCTTAAAGGGAGGGCCCCGGAGCAATCAGCCCCAGCATTTT
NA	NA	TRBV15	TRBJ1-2	CATSRDRGYYDGYTF	TGTGCCACCAGCAGAGACAGGGGTTATTACGATGGCTACACCTTC
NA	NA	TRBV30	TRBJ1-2	CAWSVGAVYGYTF	TGTGCCTGGAGTGTAGGGGCCGTGTATGGCTACACCTTC
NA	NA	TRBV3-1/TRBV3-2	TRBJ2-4	CASSLRGGRAKNIQYF	TGTGCCAGCAGCCTTAGGGGGGGTCGGGCCAAAAACATTCAGTACTTC
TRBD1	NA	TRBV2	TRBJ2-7	CASSEAGQGVRYEQYF	TGTGCCAGCAGTGAAGCGGGGCAGGGGGTTCGTTACGAGCAGTACTTC
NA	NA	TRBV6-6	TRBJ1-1	CASSPQQDLAFF	TGTGCCAGCAGTCCCCAACAAGATTTGGCTTTCTTT
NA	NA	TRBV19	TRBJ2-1	CASTPPGREGEQFF	TGTGCCAGTACCCCCCCGGGGAGAGAGGGTGAGCAGTTCTTC
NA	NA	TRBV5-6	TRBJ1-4	CASTSYPTNEKLFF	TGTGCCAGCACCTCCTATCCAACTAATGAAAAACTGTTTTTT
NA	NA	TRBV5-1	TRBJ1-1	CASSSSQGLTEAFF	TGCGCCAGCAGCTCCTCTCAGGGGTTAACTGAAGCTTTCTTT
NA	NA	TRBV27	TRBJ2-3	CASSLSRLATDTQYF	TGTGCCAGCAGTTTATCGAGGCTAGCCACAGATACGCAGTATTTT
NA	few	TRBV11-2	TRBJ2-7	CASSVYDKPYEQYF	TGTGCCAGCAGCGTATATGACAAGCCCTACGAGCAGTACTTC
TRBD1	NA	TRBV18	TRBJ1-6	CASSPQGDANSPLHF	TGTGCCAGCTCTCCACAGGGGGACGCTAATTCACCCCTCCACTTT
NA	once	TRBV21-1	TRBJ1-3	CASSKKETGWPGNTIYF	TGTGCCAGCAGCAAAAAAGAGACAGGTTGGCCCGGAAACACCATATATTTT
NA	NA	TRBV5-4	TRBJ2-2	CASSLAPGGTGELFF	TGTGCCAGCAGCTTGGCCCCCGGGGGCACCGGGGAGCTGTTTTTT